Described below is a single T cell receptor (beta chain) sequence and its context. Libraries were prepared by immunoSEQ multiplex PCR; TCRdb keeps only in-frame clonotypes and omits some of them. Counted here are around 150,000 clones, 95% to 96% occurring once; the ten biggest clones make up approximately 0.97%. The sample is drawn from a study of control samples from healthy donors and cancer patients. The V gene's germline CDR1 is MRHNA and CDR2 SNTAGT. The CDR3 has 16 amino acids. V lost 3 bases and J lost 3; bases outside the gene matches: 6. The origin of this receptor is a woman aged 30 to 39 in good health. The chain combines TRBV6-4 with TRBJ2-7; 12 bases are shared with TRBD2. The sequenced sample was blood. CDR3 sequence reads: CASSESGLAGFYEQYF. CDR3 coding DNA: TGTGCCAGCAGTGAAAGCGGACTAGCGGGATTCTACGAGCAGTACTTC.